This TCR beta chain came from a study of control samples from healthy donors and cancer patients (dated by TCRdb to the early 2020s). Only one count was recorded for this clone. Its antigen specificity is not known. No quality values exist for individual bases; no much larger clone is one base distant. From a lookup of the germline V gene, CDR1 and CDR2 are SGHDN and FVKESK. The cysteine opens and the phenylalanine closes a CDR3 of 14 amino acids. The only DNA kept is the CDR3, 42 bases in frame from the first base. V is shortened by 6 bases, J by 0 bases, and the region joining them spans 9 bases. The protocol used for the library was the immunoSEQ multiplex PCR assay. What TCRdb holds here is the immuneACCESS table cut down to in-frame rearrangements. Part of the clones is not present; checked against another copy, under half of the missing clones reflect an unresolved V gene, and the others are unexplained. For this sample the table gives about 92,000 clones, of which 82% were detected only once. Approximately 9.8% of the sample comes from the top ten.

Recombination connected TRBV14 to TRBJ2-1; the D gene is not confidently resolved. This TCR was recovered from a woman in her fifties or sixties in good health. Sequencing was performed on blood. At the DNA level, the sequence is TGTGCCAGCAGACCCACCAACTCCTACAATGAGCAGTTCTTC. This is translated as CASRPTNSYNEQFF.